This is a list of T cell receptor beta chains from one sample in a study of T-cell memory formation after mild COVID-19. TCRdb analysed the 5' RACE reads with MiXCR anew, one entry per CDR3 protein. The sample consists of hundreds of thousands of distinct CDR3 sequences, 20% to 25% of them appearing once. The sequencing sample was made of PBMCs or a T cell subset sorted from them (not recorded which). The receptors were gathered from an adult woman who had mild COVID-19 (a few samples of this study predate the infection). Cell type and time point are not known. The conserved cysteine and the conserved F or W are not part of the CDR3 here.

cdr3_aa cdr3_length j_call v_call
SAYPPGLAVNTQY 13 TRBJ2-3 TRBV20-1
SAISPLLAPSTDTQY 15 TRBJ2-3 TRBV20-1
ASSPPSRTGELF 12 TRBJ2-2 TRBV12-3/TRBV12-4
ATRDESNQPQH 11 TRBJ1-5 TRBV15
ASSLNSGDTEAF 12 TRBJ1-1 TRBV7-3
ASSRTGTREAF 11 TRBJ1-1 TRBV5-4
ASLRSGANVLT 11 TRBJ2-6 TRBV2
ATGEAEYQETQY 12 TRBJ2-5 TRBV24-1
SASARGGAGYGYT 13 TRBJ1-2 TRBV20-1
ASSPGTGIRGELF 13 TRBJ2-2 TRBV11-2
ASSYGAGVMDTEAF 14 TRBJ1-1 TRBV6-5
ASSSLDRPYGYT 12 TRBJ1-2 TRBV6-2/TRBV6-3
SARGHLAGGPFGTDTQY 17 TRBJ2-3 TRBV20-1
ASSQDRGYTQY 11 TRBJ2-3 TRBV3-1